This is a list of T cell receptor beta chains from one sample in a study of post-analysis software for immune sequencing data. Using its own MiXCR run on the PCR reads, TCRdb lists one record per CDR3 protein. This table holds roughly 730,000 distinct CDR3 sequences, 30% found once. The sample consisted of blood. The receptors here all came from a girl aged 10 to 17 with multiple sclerosis. The CDR3 runs from the conserved cysteine through the conserved F or W. A D gene is named only where the DNA matches it firmly. Clone size is given for some rows only: seen once, a few or many times, or a class if the clone is expanded.

few	TRBJ2-3	TRBV24-1	.	CATSAVGYSRGSTDTQYF	TGTGCCACCAGTGCCGTTGGGTACTCGCGGGGCAGCACAGATACGCAGTATTTT
.	TRBJ2-7	TRBV6-5	TRBD2	CAGSYSGTSGVRSYEQYF	TGTGCCGGCAGTTACTCCGGGACTAGCGGGGTGAGGTCCTACGAGCAGTACTTC
few	TRBJ1-6	TRBV7-2	TRBD1	CASSIRDRGQSPLHF	TGTGCCAGCAGCATACGGGACAGGGGGCAATCACCCCTCCACTTT
.	TRBJ2-7	TRBV5-6	TRBD2	CASSYSWREIEQYF	TGTGCCAGCAGCTATTCGTGGCGGGAGATAGAGCAGTACTTC
.	TRBJ1-5	TRBV10-3	TRBD1	CAISAGTDSNQPQHF	TGTGCCATCAGCGCCGGGACAGATAGCAATCAGCCCCAGCATTTT
.	TRBJ1-1	TRBV10-3	TRBD1	CAIAGTANTEAFF	TGTGCCATCGCCGGGACAGCGAACACTGAAGCTTTCTTT
few	TRBJ2-5	TRBV27	.	CASSPGADRLWQTQYF	TGTGCCAGCAGTCCTGGCGCCGACAGGCTGTGGCAGACCCAGTACTTC
few	TRBJ2-1	TRBV12-3/TRBV12-4	.	CASRNRDSYNEQFF	TGTGCCAGCAGAAACCGGGACTCCTACAATGAGCAGTTCTTC
.	TRBJ1-2	TRBV9	.	CASSGQGYGCTF	TGTGCCAGCAGCGGTCAGGGGTATGGCTGCACCTTC
.	TRBJ2-7	TRBV6-6	.	CASRRDNSYEQYF	TGTGCCAGCAGAAGGGACAACTCCTACGAGCAGTACTTC
.	TRBJ2-3	TRBV12-3/TRBV12-4	.	CASSDSTDAQYF	TGTGCCAGCAGCGACAGCACAGATGCGCAGTATTTT
.	TRBJ2-3	TRBV20-1	TRBD2	CSAGTSGGYTDTQYF	TGCAGTGCGGGGACTAGCGGGGGTTACACAGATACGCAGTATTTT
few	TRBJ2-5	TRBV29-1	.	CSHIRGGAETQYF	TGCAGCCACATCAGGGGGGGGGCGGAGACCCAGTACTTC
.	TRBJ2-1	TRBV7-2	.	CASSKSYSTEQFF	TGTGCCAGCAGCAAATCCTACTCTACTGAGCAGTTCTTC
.	TRBJ2-1	TRBV7-2	.	CASSLVLLAIGEQVF	TGTGCCAGCAGCTTAGTCCTCCTAGCGATAGGTGAGCAGGTCTTC
.	TRBJ2-7	TRBV20-1	TRBD1	CSARGTEPYEQYF	TGCAGTGCTAGGGGGACAGAGCCTTACGAGCAGTACTTC
few	TRBJ2-5	TRBV12-3/TRBV12-4	TRBD2	CASTTSGRVETQYF	TGTGCCAGCACCACTAGCGGGAGGGTAGAGACCCAGTACTTC
.	TRBJ2-4	TRBV7-9	TRBD2	CASSFWTSRAKNIQYF	TGTGCCAGCAGCTTCTGGACTAGCAGAGCCAAAAACATTCAGTACTTC
many	TRBJ2-1	TRBV12-3/TRBV12-4	TRBD2	CASRGLAGYNEQFF	TGTGCCAGCAGGGGACTAGCGGGTTACAATGAGCAGTTCTTC
few	TRBJ2-3	TRBV7-9	.	CASSPVHTDTQYF	TGTGCCAGCAGTCCCGTGCACACAGATACGCAGTATTTT
few	TRBJ2-1	TRBV5-1	TRBD2	CASSLVGTSGLNEQFF	TGCGCCAGCAGCTTGGTGGGGACTAGCGGGTTAAATGAGCAGTTCTTC
.	TRBJ2-3	TRBV6-1	.	CASSENGDTQYF	TGTGCCAGCAGTGAAAATGGGGATACGCAGTATTTT
.	TRBJ1-1	TRBV20-1	.	CSAPPGRAGTEAFF	TGCAGTGCCCCCCCTGGCCGGGCAGGTACTGAAGCTTTCTTT
few	TRBJ2-2	TRBV27	.	CASSLRRGVGELFF	TGTGCCAGCAGTTTACGTAGGGGCGTCGGGGAGCTGTTTTTT
.	TRBJ1-5	TRBV7-8	.	CASSLYLSNQPQHF	TGTGCCAGCAGCTTATACCTTAGCAATCAGCCCCAGCATTTT
.	TRBJ2-1	TRBV6-5	.	CASSYSKGGTGNEQFF	TGTGCCAGCAGTTACTCGAAAGGAGGAACAGGCAATGAGCAGTTCTTC
few	TRBJ1-1	TRBV7-9	.	CASSPRPIPNEEAFF	TGTGCCAGCAGCCCGAGGCCGATCCCGAACGAAGAAGCTTTCTTT
.	TRBJ1-5	TRBV6-5	.	CASSQNVQGQPQHF	TGTGCCAGCAGCCAAAACGTCCAGGGACAGCCCCAGCATTTT
.	TRBJ2-1	TRBV9	.	CASSVRGDSNNEQFF	TGTGCCAGCAGCGTTCGGGGGGACAGCAACAATGAGCAGTTCTTC
few	TRBJ2-4	TRBV20-1	.	CSARVTGSEQYF	TGCAGTGCTAGGGTAACAGGGAGTGAGCAGTACTTC
.	TRBJ2-4	TRBV7-2	.	CASSSAAGSDIQYF	TGTGCCAGCAGCTCAGCTGCAGGGTCAGACATTCAGTACTTC
.	TRBJ2-4	TRBV12-3/TRBV12-4	TRBD1	CASSPPRDRNIQYF	TGTGCCAGCAGTCCTCCCCGGGACAGAAACATTCAGTACTTC
.	TRBJ1-2	TRBV20-1	TRBD1	CSASNRGDGYTF	TGCAGTGCTAGTAACAGGGGGGATGGCTACACCTTC
few	TRBJ1-2	TRBV29-1	.	CSVETLQGSYGYTF	TGCAGCGTTGAGACCCTACAGGGATCCTATGGCTACACCTTC
few	TRBJ2-7	TRBV7-2	.	CASSRSLVHEQYF	TGTGCCAGCAGCCGTTCCTTAGTCCACGAGCAGTACTTC
.	TRBJ1-1	TRBV20-1	TRBD1	CSARDNRGGEAFF	TGCAGTGCTAGAGACAACAGGGGCGGGGAAGCTTTCTTT
.	TRBJ2-5	TRBV2	TRBD1	CATTGEGTQYF	TGTGCCACGACAGGGGAAGGGACCCAGTACTTC
.	TRBJ2-3	TRBV7-2	TRBD2	CASSLARRLAGVGGTDTQYF	TGTGCCAGCAGCTTAGCCCGACGGCTAGCGGGAGTTGGTGGCACAGATACGCAGTATTTT
.	TRBJ2-7	TRBV10-3	.	CAITRDSGVYEQYF	TGTGCCATCACCCGGGACTCCGGAGTCTACGAGCAGTACTTC
.	TRBJ1-1	TRBV4-2	.	CASSQESAREAFF	TGTGCCAGCAGCCAAGAATCGGCCCGGGAGGCTTTCTTT
.	TRBJ2-3	TRBV20-1	.	CSARGGGNTDTQYF	TGCAGTGCTAGAGGTGGGGGAAACACAGATACGCAGTATTTT